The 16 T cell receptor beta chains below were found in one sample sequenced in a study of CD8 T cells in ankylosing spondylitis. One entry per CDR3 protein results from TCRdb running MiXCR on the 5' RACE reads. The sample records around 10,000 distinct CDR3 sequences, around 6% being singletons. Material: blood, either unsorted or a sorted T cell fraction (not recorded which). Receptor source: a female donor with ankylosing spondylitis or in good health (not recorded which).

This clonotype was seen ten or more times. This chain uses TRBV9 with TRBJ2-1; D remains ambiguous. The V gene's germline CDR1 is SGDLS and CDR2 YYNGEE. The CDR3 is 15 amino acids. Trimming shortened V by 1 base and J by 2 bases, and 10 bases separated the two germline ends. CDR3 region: CASSVSGATYNEQFF. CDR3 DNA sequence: TGTGCCAGCAGCGTATCAGGAGCCACCTACAATGAGCAGTTCTTC. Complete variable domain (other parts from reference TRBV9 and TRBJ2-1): DSGVTQTPKHLITATGQRVTLRCSPRSGDLSVYWYQQSLDQGLQFLIQYYNGEERAKGNILERFSAQQFPDLHSELNLSSLELGDSALYFCASSVSGATYNEQFFGPGTRLTVL.

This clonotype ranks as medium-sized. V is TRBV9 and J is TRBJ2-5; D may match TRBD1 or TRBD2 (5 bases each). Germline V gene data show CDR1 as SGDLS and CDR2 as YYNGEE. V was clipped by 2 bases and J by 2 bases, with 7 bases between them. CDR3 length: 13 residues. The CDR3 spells CASSVWGQETQYF. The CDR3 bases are TGTGCCAGCAGCGTGTGGGGGCAAGAGACCCAGTACTTC.

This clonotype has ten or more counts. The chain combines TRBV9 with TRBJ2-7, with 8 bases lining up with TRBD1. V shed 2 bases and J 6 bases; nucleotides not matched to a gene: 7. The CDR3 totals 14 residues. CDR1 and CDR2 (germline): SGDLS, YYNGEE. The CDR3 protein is CASSVQGAPGEQYF. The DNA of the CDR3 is TGTGCCAGCAGCGTCCAGGGGGCTCCCGGCGAGCAGTACTTC.

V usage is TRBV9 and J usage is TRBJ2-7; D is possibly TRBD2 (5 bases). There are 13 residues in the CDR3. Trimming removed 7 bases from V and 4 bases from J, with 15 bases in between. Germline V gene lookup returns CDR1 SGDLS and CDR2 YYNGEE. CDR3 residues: CASGVGSSYEQYF. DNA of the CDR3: TGTGCCAGCGGGGTTGGGAGTTCGTACGAGCAGTACTTC.

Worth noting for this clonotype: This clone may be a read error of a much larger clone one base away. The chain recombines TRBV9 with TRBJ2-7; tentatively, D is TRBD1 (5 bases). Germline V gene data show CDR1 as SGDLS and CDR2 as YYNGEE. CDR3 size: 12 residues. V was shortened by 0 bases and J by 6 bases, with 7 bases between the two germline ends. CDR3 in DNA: TGTGCCAGCAGCGTAGGTCAGGGCGAGCAGTACTTC. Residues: CASSVGQGEQYF.

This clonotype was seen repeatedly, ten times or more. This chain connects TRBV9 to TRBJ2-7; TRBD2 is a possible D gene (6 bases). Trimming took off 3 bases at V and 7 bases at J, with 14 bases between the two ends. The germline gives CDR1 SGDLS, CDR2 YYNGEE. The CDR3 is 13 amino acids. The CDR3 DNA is TGTGCCAGCAGCGGGGGAGAGGGAGGTGAGCAGTACTTC. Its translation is CASSGGEGGEQYF. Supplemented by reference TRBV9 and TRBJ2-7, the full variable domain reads DSGVTQTPKHLITATGQRVTLRCSPRSGDLSVYWYQQSLDQGLQFLIQYYNGEERAKGNILERFSAQQFPDLHSELNLSSLELGDSALYFCASSGGEGGEQYFGPGTRLTVT.

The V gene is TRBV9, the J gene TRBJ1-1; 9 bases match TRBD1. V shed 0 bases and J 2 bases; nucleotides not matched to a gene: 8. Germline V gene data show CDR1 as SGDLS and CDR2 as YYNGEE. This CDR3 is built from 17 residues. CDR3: CASSVGRDRVGNTEAFF. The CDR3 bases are TGTGCCAGCAGCGTAGGCCGGGACAGGGTCGGAAACACTGAAGCTTTCTTT.

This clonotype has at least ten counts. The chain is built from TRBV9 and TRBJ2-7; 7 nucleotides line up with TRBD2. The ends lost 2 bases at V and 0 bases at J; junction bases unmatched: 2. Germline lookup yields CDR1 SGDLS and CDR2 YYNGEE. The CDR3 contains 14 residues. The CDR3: CASSVGGSSYEQYF. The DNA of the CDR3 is TGTGCCAGCAGCGTCGGCGGGAGCTCCTACGAGCAGTACTTC.

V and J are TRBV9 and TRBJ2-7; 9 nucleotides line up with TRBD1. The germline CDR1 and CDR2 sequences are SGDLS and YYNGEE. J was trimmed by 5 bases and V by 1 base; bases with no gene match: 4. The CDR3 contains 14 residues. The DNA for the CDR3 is TGTGCCAGCAGCGTAAGGGGACAGGGAAACGAGCAGTACTTC. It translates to CASSVRGQGNEQYF.

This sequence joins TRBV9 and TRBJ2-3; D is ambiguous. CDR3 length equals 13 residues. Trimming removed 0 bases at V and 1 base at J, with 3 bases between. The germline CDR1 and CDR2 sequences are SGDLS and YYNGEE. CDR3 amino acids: CASSVARTDTQYF. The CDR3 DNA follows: TGTGCCAGCAGCGTAGCCCGCACAGATACGCAGTATTTT.

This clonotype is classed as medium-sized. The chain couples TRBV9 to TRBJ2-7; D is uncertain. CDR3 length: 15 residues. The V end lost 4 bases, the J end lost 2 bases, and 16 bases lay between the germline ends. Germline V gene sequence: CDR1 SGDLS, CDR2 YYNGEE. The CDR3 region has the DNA TGTGCCAGCAGCCCAGGAGTCACCGGTACCTACGAGCAGTACTTC. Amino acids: CASSPGVTGTYEQYF.

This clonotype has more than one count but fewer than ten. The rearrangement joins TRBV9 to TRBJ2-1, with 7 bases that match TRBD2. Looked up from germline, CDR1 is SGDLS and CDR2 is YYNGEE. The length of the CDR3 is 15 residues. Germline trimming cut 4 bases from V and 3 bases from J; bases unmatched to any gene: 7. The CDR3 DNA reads TGTGCCAGCAGCCCCGCCGGGACTAACTACAATGAGCAGTTCTTC. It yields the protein CASSPAGTNYNEQFF. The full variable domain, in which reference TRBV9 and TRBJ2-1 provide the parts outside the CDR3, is DSGVTQTPKHLITATGQRVTLRCSPRSGDLSVYWYQQSLDQGLQFLIQYYNGEERAKGNILERFSAQQFPDLHSELNLSSLELGDSALYFCASSPAGTNYNEQFFGPGTRLTVL.

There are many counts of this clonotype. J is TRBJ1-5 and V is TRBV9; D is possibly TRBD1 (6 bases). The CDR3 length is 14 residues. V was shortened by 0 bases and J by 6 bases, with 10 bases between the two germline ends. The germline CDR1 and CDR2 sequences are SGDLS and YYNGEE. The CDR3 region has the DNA TGTGCCAGCAGCGTAGAGGGGGTAGGTCAGCCCCAGCATTTT. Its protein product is CASSVEGVGQPQHF.

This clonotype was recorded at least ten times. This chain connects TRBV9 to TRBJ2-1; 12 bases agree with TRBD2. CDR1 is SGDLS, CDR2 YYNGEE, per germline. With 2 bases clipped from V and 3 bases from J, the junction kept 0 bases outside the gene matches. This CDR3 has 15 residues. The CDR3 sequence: CASSVTSGSYNEQFF. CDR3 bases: TGTGCCAGCAGCGTGACTAGCGGGAGCTACAATGAGCAGTTCTTC.

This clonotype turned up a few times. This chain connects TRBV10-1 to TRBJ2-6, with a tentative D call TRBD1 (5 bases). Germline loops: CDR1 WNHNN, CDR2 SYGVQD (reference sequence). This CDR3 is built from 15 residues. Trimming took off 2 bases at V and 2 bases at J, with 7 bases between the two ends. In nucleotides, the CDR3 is TGCGCCAGCAGTGAGCCCAGGGCTGGGGCCAACGTCCTGACTTTC. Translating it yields CASSEPRAGANVLTF.

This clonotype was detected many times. CDR3 nucleotides: TGTGCCAGCAGCGTAGGAGCGGTTACTTTGGGTGAGCAGTTCTTC. Amino acids: CASSVGAVTLGEQFF. The rearrangement joins TRBV9 to TRBJ2-1, with TRBD2 as a possible D gene (5 bases). This CDR3 region has 15 residues. Germline lookup yields CDR1 SGDLS and CDR2 YYNGEE. Trimming removed 0 bases from V and 9 bases from J, with 16 bases in between. The full variable domain, with the rest looked up from reference TRBV9 and TRBJ2-1, is DSGVTQTPKHLITATGQRVTLRCSPRSGDLSVYWYQQSLDQGLQFLIQYYNGEERAKGNILERFSAQQFPDLHSELNLSSLELGDSALYFCASSVGAVTLGEQFFGPGTRLTVL.